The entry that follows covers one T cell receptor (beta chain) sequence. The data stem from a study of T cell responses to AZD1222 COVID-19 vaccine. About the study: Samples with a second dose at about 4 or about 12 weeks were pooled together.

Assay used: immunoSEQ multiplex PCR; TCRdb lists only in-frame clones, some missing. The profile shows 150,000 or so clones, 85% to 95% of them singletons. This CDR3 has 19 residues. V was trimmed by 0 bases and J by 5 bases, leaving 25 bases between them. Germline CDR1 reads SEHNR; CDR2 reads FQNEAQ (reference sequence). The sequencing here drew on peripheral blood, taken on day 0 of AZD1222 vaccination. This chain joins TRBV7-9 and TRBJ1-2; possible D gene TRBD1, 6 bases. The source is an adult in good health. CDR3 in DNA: TGTGCCAGCAGCTTAGCGCGGGGGGGCAGGACAGCACTCCATTATGGCTACACCTTC. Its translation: CASSLARGGRTALHYGYTF.